These 5 T cell receptor beta chains were all obtained from the same sample, sequenced in a study of OX40 agonist ivuxolimab in advanced cancers. Library prep was done by the immunoSEQ multiplex PCR assay. The table was pulled from immuneACCESS by TCRdb, which kept in-frame rearrangements only. Such tables lose some clones; where checked, under half of the loss comes from unresolved V genes, and the rest has no known cause. A total of fewer than 55,000 clones appear in this sample, 65% to 85% of them only once. The ten largest account for approximately 13% of the sample. The sequencing here drew on CD4+ or CD8+ T cells sorted from blood, taken in a trial of the OX40 agonist ivuxolimab. These receptors were taken from an adult with an advanced solid tumor such as melanoma, head and neck, liver or kidney cancer.

V and J are TRBV19 and TRBJ1-1, with unresolved D. Looked up from germline, CDR1 is LNHDA and CDR2 is SQIVND (reference sequence). This CDR3 contains 12 residues. The V end was cut by 7 bases, the J end by 1 base, with 7 bases between. The CDR3 DNA sequence: TGTGCCAGTATGGGGAGGAACACTGAAGCTTTCTTT. Translating gives CASMGRNTEAFF.

In this sample, this clone turned up once. Here the CDR3 omits its conserved ending phenylalanine or tryptophan, so a read error is the likely source. This rearrangement joins TRBV4-1 to TRBJ2-7, with 8 bases that match TRBD1. The length of the CDR3 is 15 residues. V trimming: 4 bases; J trimming: 2 bases; junction bases outside the gene matches: 7. Germline-derived CDR1 and CDR2 are MGHRA and YSYEKL. CDR3 coding DNA: TGCGCCAGCAGCCCCGGACAGGGCGGTACCTACGAGCAGTACCTC. Translating gives CASSPGQGGTYEQYL.

The chain uses TRBV7-9 and TRBJ2-7; D possibly corresponds to TRBD2 (5 bases). The CDR3 length is 15 residues. Germline CDR1 and CDR2: SEHNR and FQNEAQ (reference sequence). Trimming removed 3 bases from V and 0 bases from J, with 12 bases in between. Here the CDR3 DNA reads TGTGCCAGCAGCTTTTCGGACTGGAACTCCTACGAGCAGTACTTC. Translation gives CASSFSDWNSYEQYF. Drawing the rest from reference TRBV7-9 and TRBJ2-7, the complete variable domain is DTGVSQNPRHKITKRGQNVTFRCDPISEHNRLYWYRQTLGQGPEFLTYFQNEAQLEKSRLLSDRFSAERPKGSFSTLEIQRTEQGDSAMYLCASSFSDWNSYEQYFGPGTRLTVT.

The V gene is TRBV19, the J gene TRBJ2-1, with 7 bases aligning to TRBD2. The ends lost 7 bases at V and 8 bases at J; junction bases unmatched: 5. Germline CDR1 is LNHDA and CDR2 is SQIVND (reference sequence). CDR3 size: 12 residues. In DNA form, the CDR3 reads TGTGCCAGTATAGGTGGGGGGGATGAGCAGTTCTTC. Its translation is CASIGGGDEQFF. The full variable domain, with the rest looked up from reference TRBV19 and TRBJ2-1, is DGGITQSPKYLFRKEGQNVTLSCEQNLNHDAMYWYRQDPGQGLRLIYYSQIVNDFQKGDIAEGYSVSREKKESFPLTVTSAQKNPTAFYLCASIGGGDEQFFGPGTRLTVL.

This chain joins TRBV6-1 and TRBJ2-7, with D perhaps matching TRBD2 (7 bases). Germline V gene data show CDR1 as MNHNS and CDR2 as SASEGT. V lost 3 bases and J 2 bases, leaving 11 bases between the germline ends. The CDR3 loop spans 14 amino acids. The DNA for the CDR3 is TGTGCCAGCAGTGAGGGAGGGGGGGCCTACGAGCAGTACGTC. It codes for CASSEGGGAYEQYV.